Listed below are T cell receptor beta chains from one sample, sequenced in a study of OX40 agonist ivuxolimab in advanced cancers. Using immunoSEQ multiplex PCR, the repertoire was profiled, and TCRdb retains in-frame clones only, with some absent. The sample includes approximately 61,000 clones, over 80% of them seen just once. The sample in question was CD4+ or CD8+ T cells sorted from blood, obtained in a trial of the OX40 agonist ivuxolimab. The receptors originated from an adult with an advanced solid tumor such as melanoma, head and neck, liver or kidney cancer. Both conserved end residues are part of each CDR3. The D gene is left open where the match is weak. Expanded clones get a size class; other rows say once, few or many, or leave the size out.

TRBV27	NA	TRBJ1-5	NA	TGTGCCAGCAGGCCCGGGACGGTTCGTAATCAGCCCCAGCATTTT	CASRPGTVRNQPQHF
TRBV7-2	NA	TRBJ1-5	once	TGTGCCAGCAGCCGGGTCAATCAGCCCCAGCATTTT	CASSRVNQPQHF
TRBV19	NA	TRBJ1-2	NA	TGTGCCAGTAGTACCCCTGGGACCGGATATGGCTACACCTTC	CASSTPGTGYGYTF
TRBV11-2	TRBD1	TRBJ2-7	NA	TGTGCCAGCAGACGGGACAGGGGGGTTTACGAGCAGTACTTC	CASRRDRGVYEQYF
TRBV6-1	NA	TRBJ2-3	NA	TGTGCCAGCAGAGAATCCGGACAGACCCGGTTCACAGATACGCAGTATTTT	CASRESGQTRFTDTQYF
TRBV7-2	TRBD2	TRBJ2-3	NA	TGTGCCAGCAGCCTAAAAAAAGGACTAGCGGCGAACACAGATACGCAGTATTTT	CASSLKKGLAANTDTQYF
TRBV6-1	NA	TRBJ1-2	NA	TGTGCCAGCAGTGATAATAGAGGGTATGGCTACACCTTC	CASSDNRGYGYTF
TRBV6-6	NA	TRBJ1-6	NA	TGTGCCAGCAGTGGCCGGACAGCGTCTTACAATTCACCCCTCCACTTT	CASSGRTASYNSPLHF
TRBV27	NA	TRBJ2-2	few	TGTGCCAGCAGTTTTTCAGGGATGGGGAACACCGGGGAGCTGTTTTTT	CASSFSGMGNTGELFF
TRBV7-3	NA	TRBJ2-1	NA	TGTGCCAGCAGCTTAAATCCCGGTGGTTACAATGAGCAGTTCTTC	CASSLNPGGYNEQFF
TRBV7-3	NA	TRBJ2-3	once	TGTGCCAGCAGCTTTGGAGGGCCGAGCTCAGATACGCAGTATTTT	CASSFGGPSSDTQYF
TRBV11-2	NA	TRBJ1-2	NA	TGTGCCAGCAGCTTAGGACCCGGGACCCTCGAATTCTACACCTTC	CASSLGPGTLEFYTF
TRBV4-1	TRBD2	TRBJ2-7	NA	TGCGCCAGCAGCCAAGATGGGGAGGGCAGCTGGCCATTTCGCTCCTACGAGCAGTACTTC	CASSQDGEGSWPFRSYEQYF
TRBV6-5	NA	TRBJ2-7	NA	TGTGCCAGCAGTTCGACGGGCCTCCGGTGGGAGCAGTACTTC	CASSSTGLRWEQYF
TRBV7-2	TRBD1	TRBJ1-2	NA	TGTGCCAGCAGCAGTCCCGGGACAGGGAGAGGCTACACCTTC	CASSSPGTGRGYTF
TRBV28	NA	TRBJ2-5	NA	TGTGCCAGCAGGGCCCAGGGTCGAGGGGAGACCCAGTACTTC	CASRAQGRGETQYF
TRBV6-6	TRBD1	TRBJ1-1	NA	TGTGCCAGCAAGTCAGGGGGAGAGACTGAAGCTTTCTTT	CASKSGGETEAFF
TRBV27	NA	TRBJ2-1	NA	TGTGCCAGCAGTTTCCGGGGCCCGACTAGTCGAAATTACAATGAGCAGTTCTTC	CASSFRGPTSRNYNEQFF
TRBV7-6	NA	TRBJ2-3	NA	TGTGCCAGCAGCTTAGGGGCTCAGGCTGCAGATACGCAGTATTTT	CASSLGAQAADTQYF
TRBV18	TRBD1	TRBJ2-5	NA	TGTGCCAGCTCACCCGTACCTCCGGGACAGGGGTTGAACCAGTACTTC	CASSPVPPGQGLNQYF
TRBV7-9	TRBD1	TRBJ1-4	NA	TGTGCCAGCAGCATAACAGGGGGAGCAACTAATGAAAAACTGTTTTTT	CASSITGGATNEKLFF
TRBV27	NA	TRBJ2-3	NA	TGTGCCAGCAGTTTATCGGATGTGGATACGCAGTATTTT	CASSLSDVDTQYF
TRBV28	NA	TRBJ1-5	NA	TGTGCCAGCAGCGGACAGACTAATCAGCCCCAGCATTTT	CASSGQTNQPQHF
TRBV4-1	NA	TRBJ1-5	NA	TGCGCCAGCAGCCAAGATGGACAGACCAATCAGCCCCAGCATTTT	CASSQDGQTNQPQHF
TRBV2	TRBD1	TRBJ1-4	NA	TGTGCCAGCAGTCAGACAGGGGGCTTTGAAAAACTGTTTTTT	CASSQTGGFEKLFF
TRBV30	TRBD1	TRBJ2-2	NA	TGTGCCTGGAGTACAGGGGCCGGGGACACCGGGGAGCTGTTTTTT	CAWSTGAGDTGELFF
TRBV6-6	TRBD1	TRBJ2-7	NA	TGTGCCAGCAGTTCCTCGGACAGGGCCAGTCACGAGCAGTACTTC	CASSSSDRASHEQYF
TRBV5-6	NA	TRBJ2-5	NA	TGTGCCAGCAGCTTGGGGGGGAAGGTGGTTCAAGAGACCCAGTACTTC	CASSLGGKVVQETQYF
TRBV28	TRBD1	TRBJ1-2	NA	TGTGCCAGCAGCCGCTTGCAGGGGGCGAGTTACTATGGCTACACCTTC	CASSRLQGASYYGYTF
TRBV5-1	TRBD1	TRBJ2-1	NA	TGCGCCAGCAGCTTGGGGTCGTCGGGACAGGCACTACCCGAGCAGTTCTTC	CASSLGSSGQALPEQFF
TRBV30	NA	TRBJ2-2	NA	TGTGCCTGGAGTGTACAAAACACCGGGGAGCTGTTTTTT	CAWSVQNTGELFF
TRBV28	NA	TRBJ2-1	NA	TGTACCAGCAGTTCCTCACCGTACAATGAGCAGTTCTTC	CTSSSSPYNEQFF
TRBV28	TRBD1	TRBJ2-3	NA	TGTGCCAGCATCCGGACAGGGGCAGATACGCAGTATTTT	CASIRTGADTQYF
TRBV28	NA	TRBJ1-2	NA	TGTGCCAGCAGTTTCACCGGGGCGATTAACTATGGCTACACCTTC	CASSFTGAINYGYTF
TRBV6-6	TRBD1	TRBJ2-5	NA	TGTGCCAGCAGTTCCCCGGACAGGGCCGAAGAGACCCAGTACTTC	CASSSPDRAEETQYF
TRBV5-1	TRBD1	TRBJ1-5	NA	TGCGCCAGCAGCTTGGGTCAGGGGGACCAGCCCCAGCATTTT	CASSLGQGDQPQHF
TRBV10-1	NA	TRBJ1-5	NA	TGCGCCAGCAGTGAGGGGTCTACTACACACCCGGGCAATCAGCCCCAGCATTTT	CASSEGSTTHPGNQPQHF
TRBV1	NA	TRBJ2-2	NA	TGCACCAGCAGCAAGAGGTCACCTCAGGGGGGTGGAGAACGCCCAGAAGTTAACACCGGGGAGCTGTTTTTT	CTSSKRSPQGGGERPEVNTGELFF
TRBV18	TRBD2	TRBJ2-5	NA	TGTGCCAGCTCACCAACCCCCCTAGCGGTGTACCAAGAGACCCAGTACTTC	CASSPTPLAVYQETQYF
TRBV28	NA	TRBJ1-1	NA	TGTGCCAGCAAAATCGCGGCGGGCACTGAAGCTTTCTTT	CASKIAAGTEAFF
TRBV27	NA	TRBJ1-2	NA	TGTGCCAGCAGTTTTGCCTCAAATCCCGGGCCGCTCTATGGCTACACCTTC	CASSFASNPGPLYGYTF
TRBV27	NA	TRBJ2-7	NA	TGTGCCAGCAGCCCCCTCGGAACGGGGGTCCACGAGCAGTACTTC	CASSPLGTGVHEQYF
TRBV4-3	NA	TRBJ2-2	NA	TGCGCCAGCAGCCTAACTCCGCCCGGGAACACCGGGGAGCTGTTTTTT	CASSLTPPGNTGELFF
TRBV6-1	NA	TRBJ1-1	NA	TGTGCCAGCAGTGAAGTAGGGGTCCAACTTTTT	CASSEVGVQLF
TRBV9	TRBD2	TRBJ2-3	NA	TGTGCCAGCAGCCTTACTAGCGGAGCGACAGATACGCAGTATTTT	CASSLTSGATDTQYF